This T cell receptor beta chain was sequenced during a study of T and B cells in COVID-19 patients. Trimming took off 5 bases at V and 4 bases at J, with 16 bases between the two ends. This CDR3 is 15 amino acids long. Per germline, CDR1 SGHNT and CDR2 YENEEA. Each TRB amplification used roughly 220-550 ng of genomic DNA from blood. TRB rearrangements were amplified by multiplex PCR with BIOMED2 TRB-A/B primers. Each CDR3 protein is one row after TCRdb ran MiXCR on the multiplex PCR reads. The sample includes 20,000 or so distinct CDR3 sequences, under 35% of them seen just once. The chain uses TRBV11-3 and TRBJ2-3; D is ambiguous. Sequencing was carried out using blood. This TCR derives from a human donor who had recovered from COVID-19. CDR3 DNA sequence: TGTGCCAGCAGCCCCGCGTCAGGTTTAGCAGATACGCAGTATTTT. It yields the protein CASSPASGLADTQYF. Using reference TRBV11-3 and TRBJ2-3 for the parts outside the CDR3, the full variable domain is EAGVVQSPRYKIIEKKQPVAFWCNPISGHNTLYWYLQNLGQGPELLIRYENEEAVDDSQLPKDRFSAERLKGVDSTLKIQPAELGDSAVYLCASSPASGLADTQYFGPGTRLTVL.